This T cell receptor beta chain was profiled in a study of CD8+ T cells in alopecia areata (dated by TCRdb to 2017 to 2018). A note on the overall study: Treated patients were enrolled in an open-label pilot trial of oral tofacitinib, 5 to 10 mg twice daily, for moderate-to-severe alopecia areata. Patients received tofacitinib for 6 to 18 months and were then followed off drug for 6 months to check for delayed response and recurrence. In treated patients, disease severity was measured using the SALT score, which gives the percentage of scalp surface area affected. In both human patients and the C3H/HeJ mouse model, the study applied high-throughput TCRbeta sequencing to look at T cell clonal expansion in alopecia areata. On the human side, TCRbeta sequencing was run on scalp tissue and on sorted CD4+ and CD8+ peripheral blood T cells from healthy controls and from alopecia areata patients with either patchy or totalis/universalis disease. Biopsies were taken from tofacitinib-treated patients at baseline and at 4 and 24 weeks of treatment, and a later scalp biopsy was taken in several of the tofacitinib-treated patients. Scalp clonality was compared among normal scalp (n=4), patchy alopecia areata scalp (n=8), and alopecia totalis/universalis scalp (n=8). RNA was obtained with the PAXgene miRNA kit for fixed scalp, the miRNeasy kit for PBMCs, and the RNeasy kit for mouse skin. immunoSEQ multiplex PCR using 35 Vbeta forward primers and 13 Jbeta reverse primers was used to amplify TCRbeta CDR3 regions. Beyond this particular receptor, the publication reports: The treated cohort was small, with a single nonresponder, so links between baseline CD8+ expansion and response need larger studies. Compared with normal scalp, lesional scalp had higher clonality and more expanded CD8+ clones, particularly in alopecia totalis/universalis, a pattern that suggests antigenic drive. During tofacitinib treatment, many expanded lesional clones stuck around in both scalp and blood, and this persistence may partly explain why relapse happens after treatment is stopped. Unlike mouse skin, where gammadelta T cells dominate, normal human skin contains resident alphabeta T cells that get sequenced too, which complicates analysis of the scalp TCR repertoire. Tofacitinib significantly lowered scalp clonality and the number of expanded CD8+ clones among the top 100 scalp clones. Compared with mice, TCR sequences shared between patients were less clear, possibly partly because of HLA diversity across the patient population.

Libraries were constructed by the immunoSEQ multiplex PCR assay. RNA was extracted from all samples and reverse transcribed into cDNA as template for TCR sequencing. SuperScript III was used to make first-strand cDNA, primed with a 2:1 mix of oligo-dT and random hexamers. A synthetic immune receptor repertoire was used to measure amplification bias, and any remaining bias was corrected computationally. For the original study's pipeline: Raw reads were preprocessed to remove errors, and CDR3 was defined according to IMGT conventions as the region from the conserved cysteine to phenylalanine. Clonality was computed as 1 minus the Shannon entropy, with the entropy normalized by log2 of the number of productive unique TCRs. Whether scalp clones were CD4 or CD8 was inferred by matching scalp TCRbeta sequences against CD4 and CD8 repertoires sorted from blood. Here the immuneACCESS table is served through TCRdb, limited to in-frame sequences with V and J called. Missing clones are a known gap in these copies; in checked studies unresolved V genes cover under half, and the rest lacks a known reason. V and J calls and clone size are given by that table; D and trimming were obtained from the DNA. The sample records fewer than 250,000 clones, about 64% of which are singletons. Roughly 4.2% of the sample is held by the ten biggest clonotypes.

As for this clone: This clone's antigen is unknown. It has no much larger one-base neighbor in the sample; base qualities were not kept.

The intended sense of this specimen's time point label: around 4 weeks on oral tofacitinib. Read against the paper, the sample's treatment or condition label means: oral pan-JAK inhibitor, 5-10 mg twice daily. Lesional scalp punch biopsies and peripheral blood were obtained from alopecia areata patients. PBMCs were isolated by density centrifugation and stained for CD3, CD4 and CD8, and CD4+ and CD8+ T cells were sorted on a FACSAria. Material: CD4+ T cells sorted from blood, obtained at week 4, from a patient treated with tofacitinib. This receptor was identified in a human donor with alopecia areata.

CDR3 reads: CASSFIGTAEAFF. Read as DNA, the sequence is TGCGCCAGCAGCTTCATCGGTACCGCTGAAGCTTTCTTT. The V gene is TRBV5-1 and the J gene is TRBJ1-1; the D gene cannot be resolved reliably. The CDR1 and CDR2 encoded by the germline V gene are SGHRS and YFSETQ. Spanning cysteine to phenylalanine, the CDR3 consists of 13 amino acids. Only the CDR3 region is kept as DNA, spanning 39 bases read in frame from base 1. V lost 2 bases and J lost 6 bases; the stretch between them is 11 bases long.